This TCR beta chain was recorded in a study of blood T cell repertoires in COVID-19 (dated by TCRdb to the early 2020s). At the level of the whole study: Samples from collaborators originated in the United States, Italy and Spain and spanned both the acute and convalescent phases of COVID-19. Where available, HLA class I and class II types were taken from metadata supplied by the sample provider and were not determined by assay-based typing. The repertoires were made available in a free public database intended to serve as a resource for research on the immune response to SARS-CoV-2. The dataset comprised deeply sampled blood TCRbeta repertoires from subjects exposed to, actively infected with, or recovered from COVID-19. Nearly every sample came with metadata listing a de-identified subject ID, COVID-19 status, age in years and sex. The prospective study material was composed of cDNA or gDNA derived from T cells, B-cell-depleted T cells, or PBMCs. The samples were drawn from the first 160 participants of the ongoing ImmuneRACE study and from 1,254 subjects provided by 6 global collaborators. Beyond this particular receptor, the publication reports: The amount of clinical and demographic metadata varied by source and participant and was provided uncurated.

TCRbeta CDR3 regions were amplified from genomic DNA using the immunoSEQ Assay, a bias-controlled multiplex PCR. Concerning the study's data processing: The number of nucleated cells in each sample was estimated from the amplification of reference gene primers within the assay. Sequence reads were collapsed and filtered to measure the absolute abundance of every unique TCRbeta CDR3 rearrangement. For each sample, productive Simpson clonality was calculated by taking the square root of Simpson's diversity index across productive rearrangements. TCRdb took over this immuneACCESS table, retaining in-frame rearrangements with V and J assigned. Such tables are incomplete; in checked studies, under half of the missing clones stem from an unresolved V gene, and the remainder is unexplained. V and J calls plus clone size are reproduced from that table; the DNA served to infer D and trimming. The sample records more than 100,000 clones, about three quarters of which are singletons. The top ten clonotypes cover under 0.95% of the sample.

Turning to this clone: Its specific antigen is unknown. Base qualities are missing; no much larger clone stands one base away.

Collaborating institutions collected whole blood in K2EDTA tubes following their own protocols. For TCRbeta analysis, collaborators shipped samples in one of three forms: frozen whole blood, isolated PBMCs, or DNA extracted from either of those sample types. The sequencing input was peripheral blood. This receptor was identified in a human donor with acute or convalescent COVID-19. The donor label of this sample is uncertain.

The CDR3 has the sequence CASSSGGTGEVGTEAFF. Here is the DNA: TGTGCCAGCAGCAGTGGGGGGACAGGGGAAGTGGGCACTGAAGCTTTCTTT. The sequence joins TRBV21-1 to TRBJ1-1; the DNA was not compared with TRBD1, the D call given in the table. TRBV21-1 is designated a pseudogene. Counted from cysteine to phenylalanine, this CDR3 has 17 amino acids. The retained sequence is limited to the CDR3, 51 bases, with the frame set at the first base.